The present T cell receptor (beta chain) was sequenced within a study of cytomegalovirus exposure and HLA in healthy donors. Primers for the PCR totalled 60 Vbeta and 13 Jbeta. Sequencing used immunoSEQ multiplex PCR; TCRdb keeps in-frame clones, though not all of them. Seen here are roughly 170,000 clones, about 80% observed once, and the top ten hold under 0.8%. What was sequenced was PBMCs. The clonotype was recovered from a boy aged 5-17 years in good health and CMV-seronegative.

The CDR3 reads CASSTQDRRLNTIYF. The CDR3 coding sequence is TGTGCCAGCAGCACCCAGGACAGACGACTGAACACCATATATTTT. The V gene is TRBV9, the J gene TRBJ1-3; D is possibly TRBD1 (6 bases). Germline CDR1 reads SGDLS; CDR2 reads YYNGEE. V gave up 4 bases and J gave up 7 bases, with 18 bases separating them. The CDR3 has 15 residues.